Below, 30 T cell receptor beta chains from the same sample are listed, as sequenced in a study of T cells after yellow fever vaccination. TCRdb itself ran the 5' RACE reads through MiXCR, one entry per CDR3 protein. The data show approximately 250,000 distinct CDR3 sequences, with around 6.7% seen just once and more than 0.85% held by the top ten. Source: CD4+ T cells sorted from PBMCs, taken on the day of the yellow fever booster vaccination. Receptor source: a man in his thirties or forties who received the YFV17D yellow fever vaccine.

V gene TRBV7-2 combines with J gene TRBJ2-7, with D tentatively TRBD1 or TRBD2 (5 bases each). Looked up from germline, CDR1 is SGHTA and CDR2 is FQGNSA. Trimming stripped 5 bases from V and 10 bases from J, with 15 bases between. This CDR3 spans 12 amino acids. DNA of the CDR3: TGTGCCAGCAGCGACGGGGTTAGGACACAGTACTTC. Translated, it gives CASSDGVRTQYF.

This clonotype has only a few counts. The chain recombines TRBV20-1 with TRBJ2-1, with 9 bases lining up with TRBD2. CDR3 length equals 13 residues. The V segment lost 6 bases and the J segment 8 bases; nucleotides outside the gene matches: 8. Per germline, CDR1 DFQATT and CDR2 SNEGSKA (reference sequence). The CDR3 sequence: CSANSGSIYEQFF. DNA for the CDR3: TGCAGTGCAAATAGCGGGAGCATATATGAGCAGTTCTTC.

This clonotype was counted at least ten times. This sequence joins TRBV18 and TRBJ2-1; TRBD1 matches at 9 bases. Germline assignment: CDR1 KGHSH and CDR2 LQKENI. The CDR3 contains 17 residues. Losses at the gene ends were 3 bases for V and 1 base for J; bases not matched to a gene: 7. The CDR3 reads CASSPTGTGNSYNEQFF. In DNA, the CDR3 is TGTGCCAGCTCACCGACCGGGACAGGGAATTCCTACAATGAGCAGTTCTTC.

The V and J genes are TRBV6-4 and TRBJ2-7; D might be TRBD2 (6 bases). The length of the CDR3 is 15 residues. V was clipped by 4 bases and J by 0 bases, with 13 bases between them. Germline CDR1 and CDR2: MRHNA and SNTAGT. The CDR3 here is CASSGTSPSSYEQYF. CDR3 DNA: TGTGCCAGCAGTGGAACTAGCCCGAGCTCCTACGAGCAGTACTTC.

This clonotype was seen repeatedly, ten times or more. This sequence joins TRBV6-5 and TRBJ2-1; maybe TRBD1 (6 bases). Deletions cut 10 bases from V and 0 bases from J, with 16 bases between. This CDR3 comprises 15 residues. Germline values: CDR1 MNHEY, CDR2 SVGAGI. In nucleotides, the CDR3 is TGTGCCACCAGGGGCAGTGGGAGCTCCTACAATGAGCAGTTCTTC. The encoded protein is CATRGSGSSYNEQFF.

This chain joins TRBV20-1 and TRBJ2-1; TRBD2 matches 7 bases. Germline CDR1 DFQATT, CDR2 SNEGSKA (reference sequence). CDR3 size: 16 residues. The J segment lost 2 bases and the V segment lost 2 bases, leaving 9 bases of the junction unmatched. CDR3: CSARSAREDAYNEQFF. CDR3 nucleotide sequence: TGCAGTGCTAGATCCGCCCGGGAGGACGCCTACAATGAGCAGTTCTTC.

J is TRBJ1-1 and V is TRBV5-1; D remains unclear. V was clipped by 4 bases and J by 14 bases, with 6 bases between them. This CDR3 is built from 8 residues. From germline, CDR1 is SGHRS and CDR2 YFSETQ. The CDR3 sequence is CASSQSFF. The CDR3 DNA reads TGCGCCAGCAGCCAGAGCTTCTTT.

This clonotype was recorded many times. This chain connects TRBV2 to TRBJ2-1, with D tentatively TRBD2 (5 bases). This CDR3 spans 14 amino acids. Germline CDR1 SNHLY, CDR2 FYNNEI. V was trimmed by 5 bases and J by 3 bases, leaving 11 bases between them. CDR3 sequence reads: CASSTRTGYNEQFF. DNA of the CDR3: TGTGCCAGCAGTACTAGAACCGGCTACAATGAGCAGTTCTTC.

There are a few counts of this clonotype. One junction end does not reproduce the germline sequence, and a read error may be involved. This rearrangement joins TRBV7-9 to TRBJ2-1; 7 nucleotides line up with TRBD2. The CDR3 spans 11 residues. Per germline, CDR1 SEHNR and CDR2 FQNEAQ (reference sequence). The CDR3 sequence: CASSPGLLTWF. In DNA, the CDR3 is TGTGCCAGCAGCCCGGGACTATTGACTTGGTTC.

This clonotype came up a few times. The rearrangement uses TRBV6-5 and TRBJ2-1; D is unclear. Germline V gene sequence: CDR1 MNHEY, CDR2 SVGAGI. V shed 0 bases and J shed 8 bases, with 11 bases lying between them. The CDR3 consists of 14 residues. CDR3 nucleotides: TGTGCCAGCAGTTACTCGACCGGGTTTGATGAGCAGTTCTTC. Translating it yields CASSYSTGFDEQFF.

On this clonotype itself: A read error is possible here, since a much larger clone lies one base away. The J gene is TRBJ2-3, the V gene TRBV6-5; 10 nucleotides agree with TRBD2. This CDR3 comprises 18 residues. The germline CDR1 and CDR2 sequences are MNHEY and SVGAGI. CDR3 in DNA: TGTGCCAGCACTTACTCCGAGCGGGAGGGCCAAACCGGAGATACGCAGTATTTT. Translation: CASTYSEREGQTGDTQYF.

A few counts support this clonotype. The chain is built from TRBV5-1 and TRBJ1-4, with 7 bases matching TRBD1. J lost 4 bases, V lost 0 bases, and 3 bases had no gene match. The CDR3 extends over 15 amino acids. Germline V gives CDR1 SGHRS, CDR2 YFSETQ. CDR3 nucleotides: TGCGCCAGCAGCTTGGGTGGGACAGATAATGAAAAACTGTTTTTT. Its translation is CASSLGGTDNEKLFF.

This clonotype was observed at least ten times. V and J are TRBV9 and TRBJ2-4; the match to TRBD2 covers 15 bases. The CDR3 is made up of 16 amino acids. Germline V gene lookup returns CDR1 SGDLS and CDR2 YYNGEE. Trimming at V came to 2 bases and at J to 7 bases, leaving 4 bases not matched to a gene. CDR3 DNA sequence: TGTGCCAGCAGCGTTGAGGGACTAGCGGGAGGTAACATTCAGTACTTC. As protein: CASSVEGLAGGNIQYF.

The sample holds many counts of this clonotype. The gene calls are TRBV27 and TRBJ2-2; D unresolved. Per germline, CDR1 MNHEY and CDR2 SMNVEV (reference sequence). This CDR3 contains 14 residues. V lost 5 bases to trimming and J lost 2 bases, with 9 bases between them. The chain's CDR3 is CASSPIGNTGELFF. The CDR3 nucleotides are TGTGCCAGCAGTCCGATTGGAAACACCGGGGAGCTGTTTTTT.

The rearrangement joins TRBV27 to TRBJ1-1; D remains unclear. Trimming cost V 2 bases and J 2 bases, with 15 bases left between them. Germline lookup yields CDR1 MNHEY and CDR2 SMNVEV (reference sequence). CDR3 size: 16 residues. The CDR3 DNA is TGTGCCAGCAGTTTAGGCCCCCCGCAGGTTAACACTGAAGCTTTCTTT. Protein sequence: CASSLGPPQVNTEAFF.

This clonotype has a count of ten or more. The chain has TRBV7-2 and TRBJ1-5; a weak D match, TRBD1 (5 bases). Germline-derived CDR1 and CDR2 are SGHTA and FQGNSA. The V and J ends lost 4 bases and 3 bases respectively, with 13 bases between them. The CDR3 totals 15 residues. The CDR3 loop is CASSSTGGYNQPQHF. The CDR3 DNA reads TGTGCCAGCAGCTCTACGGGGGGGTACAATCAGCCCCAGCATTTT.

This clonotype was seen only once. Here the CDR3 DNA reads TGTGCCAGCAGCTTAACGTCTAGAGGGTACAATGAGCAGTTCTTC. It encodes CASSLTSRGYNEQFF. The chain is built from TRBV7-2 and TRBJ2-1; possibly TRBD2 for D (5 bases). The CDR3 totals 15 residues. CDR1 and CDR2 from the germline V gene are SGHTA and FQGNSA. V was clipped by 2 bases and J by 4 bases, with 12 bases between them. Full variable domain (remainder filled in from reference TRBV7-2 and TRBJ2-1): GAGVSQSPSNKVTEKGKDVELRCDPISGHTALYWYRQSLGQGLEFLIYFQGNSAPDKSGLPSDRFSAERTGGSVSTLTIQRTQQEDSAVYLCASSLTSRGYNEQFFGPGTRLTVL.

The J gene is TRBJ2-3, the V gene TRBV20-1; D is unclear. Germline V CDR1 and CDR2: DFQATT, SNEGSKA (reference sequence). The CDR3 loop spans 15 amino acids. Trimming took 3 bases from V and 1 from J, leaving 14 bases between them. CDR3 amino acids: CSASAIPSRTDTQYF. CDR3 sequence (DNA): TGCAGTGCTAGTGCCATACCGAGCCGCACAGATACGCAGTATTTT.

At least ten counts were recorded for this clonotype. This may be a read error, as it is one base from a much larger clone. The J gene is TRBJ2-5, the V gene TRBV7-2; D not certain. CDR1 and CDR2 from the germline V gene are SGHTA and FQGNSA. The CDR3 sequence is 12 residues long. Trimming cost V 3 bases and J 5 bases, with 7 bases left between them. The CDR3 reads CASSLAMETQYF. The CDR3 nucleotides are TGTGCCAGCAGCTTGGCAATGGAGACCCAGTACTTC. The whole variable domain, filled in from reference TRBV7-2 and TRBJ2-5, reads GAGVSQSPSNKVTEKGKDVELRCDPISGHTALYWYRQSLGQGLEFLIYFQGNSAPDKSGLPSDRFSAERTGGSVSTLTIQRTQQEDSAVYLCASSLAMETQYFGPGTRLLVL.

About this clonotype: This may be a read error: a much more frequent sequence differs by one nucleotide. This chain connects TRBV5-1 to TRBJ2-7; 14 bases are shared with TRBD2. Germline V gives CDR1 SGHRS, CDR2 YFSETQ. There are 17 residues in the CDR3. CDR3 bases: TGCGCCACCAGCCGCCAGGGGACTAGCGGGGGCTCCTACGAGCAGTACTTC. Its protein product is CATSRQGTSGGSYEQYF.

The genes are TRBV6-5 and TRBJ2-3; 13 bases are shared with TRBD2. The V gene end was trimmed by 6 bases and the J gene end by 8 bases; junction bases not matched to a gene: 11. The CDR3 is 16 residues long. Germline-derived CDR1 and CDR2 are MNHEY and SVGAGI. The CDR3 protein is CASSPTTSGRRGTQYF. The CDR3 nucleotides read TGTGCCAGCAGCCCAACGACTAGCGGGAGGCGGGGTACGCAGTATTTT.

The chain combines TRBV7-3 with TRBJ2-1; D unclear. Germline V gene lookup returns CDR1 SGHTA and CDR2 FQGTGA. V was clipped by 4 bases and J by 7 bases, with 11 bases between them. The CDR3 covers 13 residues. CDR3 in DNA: TGTGCCAGCAGCTATCTAGGTGTTAATGAGCAGTTCTTC. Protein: CASSYLGVNEQFF.

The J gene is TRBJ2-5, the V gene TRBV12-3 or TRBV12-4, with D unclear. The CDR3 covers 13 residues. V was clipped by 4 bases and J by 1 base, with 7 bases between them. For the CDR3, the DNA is TGTGCCAGCAGTTGGGGAATCCAAGAGACCCAGTACTTC. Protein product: CASSWGIQETQYF.

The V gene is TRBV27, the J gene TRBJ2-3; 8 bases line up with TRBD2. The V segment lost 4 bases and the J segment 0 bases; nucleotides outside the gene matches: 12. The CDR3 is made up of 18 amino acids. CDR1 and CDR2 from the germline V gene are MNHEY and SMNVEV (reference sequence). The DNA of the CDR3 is TGTGCCAGCAGTTCACTCCCTTGGGCTAGCGGGAGCACAGATACGCAGTATTTT. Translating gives CASSSLPWASGSTDTQYF.

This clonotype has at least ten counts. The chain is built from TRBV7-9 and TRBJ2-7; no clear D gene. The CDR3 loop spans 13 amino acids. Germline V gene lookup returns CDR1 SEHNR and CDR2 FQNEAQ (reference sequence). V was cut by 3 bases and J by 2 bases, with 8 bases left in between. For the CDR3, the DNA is TGTGCCAGCAGCTTGGAGTGGACCTACGAGCAGTACTTC. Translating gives CASSLEWTYEQYF. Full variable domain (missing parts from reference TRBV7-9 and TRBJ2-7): DTGVSQNPRHKITKRGQNVTFRCDPISEHNRLYWYRQTLGQGPEFLTYFQNEAQLEKSRLLSDRFSAERPKGSFSTLEIQRTEQGDSAMYLCASSLEWTYEQYFGPGTRLTVT.

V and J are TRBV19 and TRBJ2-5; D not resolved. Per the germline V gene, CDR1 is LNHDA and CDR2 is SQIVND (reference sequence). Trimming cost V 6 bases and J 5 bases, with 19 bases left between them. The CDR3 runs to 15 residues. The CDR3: CASRLADSGVETQYF. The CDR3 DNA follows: TGTGCCAGTAGATTAGCAGATAGTGGTGTTGAGACCCAGTACTTC.

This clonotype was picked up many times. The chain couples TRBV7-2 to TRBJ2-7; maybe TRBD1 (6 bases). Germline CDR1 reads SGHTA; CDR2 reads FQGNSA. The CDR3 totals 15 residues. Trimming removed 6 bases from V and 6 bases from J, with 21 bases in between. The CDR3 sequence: CASSRSRDNPSEQYF. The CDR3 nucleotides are TGTGCCAGCAGTCGAAGCCGGGACAACCCCTCCGAGCAGTACTTC.

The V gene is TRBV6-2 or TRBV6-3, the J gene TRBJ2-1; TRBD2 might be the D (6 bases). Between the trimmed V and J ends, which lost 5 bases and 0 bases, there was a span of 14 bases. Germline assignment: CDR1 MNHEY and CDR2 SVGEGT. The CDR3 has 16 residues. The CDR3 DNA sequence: TGTGCCAGCAGTCAACCTAGCGCCTTCTCCTACAATGAGCAGTTCTTC. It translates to CASSQPSAFSYNEQFF.

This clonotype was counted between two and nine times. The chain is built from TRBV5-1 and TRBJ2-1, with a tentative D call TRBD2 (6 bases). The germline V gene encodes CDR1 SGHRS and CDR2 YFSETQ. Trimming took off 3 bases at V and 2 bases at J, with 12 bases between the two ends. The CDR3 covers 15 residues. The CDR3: CASSYGGATYNEQFF. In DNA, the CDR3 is TGCGCCAGCAGCTACGGGGGAGCAACCTACAATGAGCAGTTCTTC.

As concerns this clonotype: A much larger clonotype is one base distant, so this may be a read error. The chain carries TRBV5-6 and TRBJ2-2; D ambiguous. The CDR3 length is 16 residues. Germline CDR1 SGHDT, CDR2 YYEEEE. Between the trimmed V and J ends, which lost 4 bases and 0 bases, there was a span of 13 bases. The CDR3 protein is CASSVNLISNTGELFF. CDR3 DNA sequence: TGTGCCAGCAGCGTGAACTTGATTTCGAACACCGGGGAGCTGTTTTTT.